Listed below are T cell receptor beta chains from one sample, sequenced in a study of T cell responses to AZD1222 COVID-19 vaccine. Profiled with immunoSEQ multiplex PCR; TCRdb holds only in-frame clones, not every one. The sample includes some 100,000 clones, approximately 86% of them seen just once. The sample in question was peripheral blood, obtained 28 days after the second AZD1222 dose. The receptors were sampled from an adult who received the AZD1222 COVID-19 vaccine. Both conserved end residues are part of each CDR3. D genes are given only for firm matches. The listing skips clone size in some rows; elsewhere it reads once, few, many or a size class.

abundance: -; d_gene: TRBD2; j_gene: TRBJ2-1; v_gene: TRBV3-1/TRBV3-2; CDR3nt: TGTGCCAGCAGCCAAGTCCTAGCGGGGGACAATGAGCAGTTCTTC; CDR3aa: CASSQVLAGDNEQFF
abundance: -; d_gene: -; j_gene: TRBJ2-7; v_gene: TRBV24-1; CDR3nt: TGTGCCACCAGCACAGGCGGGGAGCAGTACTTC; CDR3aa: CATSTGGEQYF
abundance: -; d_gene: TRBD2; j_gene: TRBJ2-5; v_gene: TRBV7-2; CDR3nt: TGTGCCAGCAGCTTGCGCCCCGGGATAACGGGAGGGGAAGAGACCCAGTACTTC; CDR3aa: CASSLRPGITGGEETQYF
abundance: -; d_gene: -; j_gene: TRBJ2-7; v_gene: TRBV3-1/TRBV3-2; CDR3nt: TGTGCCAGCAGCCAAACTAGTTTAGTGCGCGAGCAGTACTTC; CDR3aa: CASSQTSLVREQYF
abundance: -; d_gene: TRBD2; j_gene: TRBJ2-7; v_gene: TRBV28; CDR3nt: TGTGCCAGCAGGACTAGCGGGGGGGCCGCTGGATACGAGCAGTACTTC; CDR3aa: CASRTSGGAAGYEQYF
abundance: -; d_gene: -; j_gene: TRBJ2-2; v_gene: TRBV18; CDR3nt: TGTGCCAGCTCACCACCGGGGAGCTGGGGCGGGGAGCTGTTTTTT; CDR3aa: CASSPPGSWGGELFF
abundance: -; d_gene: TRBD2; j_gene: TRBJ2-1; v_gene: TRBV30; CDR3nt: TGTGCCTGGAGACCCCACCCGCTAGCGGACAACTACAATGAGCAGTTCTTC; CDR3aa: CAWRPHPLADNYNEQFF
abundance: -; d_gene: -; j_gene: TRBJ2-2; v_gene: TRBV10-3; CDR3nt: TGTGCCATCAGTGAGTCTAGGCAGCAAAGCACCGGGGAGCTGTTTTTT; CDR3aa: CAISESRQQSTGELFF
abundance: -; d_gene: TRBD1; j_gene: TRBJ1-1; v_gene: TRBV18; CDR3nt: TGTGCCAGCTCACCTGGACAGGGTGCCACTGAAGCTTTCTTT; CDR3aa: CASSPGQGATEAFF
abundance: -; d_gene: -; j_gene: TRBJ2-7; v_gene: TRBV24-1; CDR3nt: TGTGCCACCAGTGATACCCGGGACAACTCCTACGAGCAGTACTTC; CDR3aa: CATSDTRDNSYEQYF
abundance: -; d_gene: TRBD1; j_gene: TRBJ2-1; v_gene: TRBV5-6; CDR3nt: TGTGCCAGCAGCCGCGGACAGGGGACCTACAATGAGCAGTTCTTC; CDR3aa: CASSRGQGTYNEQFF
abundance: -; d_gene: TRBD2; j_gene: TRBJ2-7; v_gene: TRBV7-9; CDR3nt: TGTGCCAGCAGCCGGACTAGCGGGGGCTACGAGCAGTACTTC; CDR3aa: CASSRTSGGYEQYF
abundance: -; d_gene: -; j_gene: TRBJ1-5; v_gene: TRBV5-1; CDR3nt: TGCGCCAGCAGCTTGAGCCCGGGACCTCCTTCGGCTAATCAGCCCCAGCATTTT; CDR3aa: CASSLSPGPPSANQPQHF
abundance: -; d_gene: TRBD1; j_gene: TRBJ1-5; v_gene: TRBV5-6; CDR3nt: TGTGCCAGCAGCAGGACGGACAGGGGCTGGGAAGTCGGCAATCAGCCCCAGCATTTT; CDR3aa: CASSRTDRGWEVGNQPQHF
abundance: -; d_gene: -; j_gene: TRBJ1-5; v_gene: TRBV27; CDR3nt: TGTGCCAGCAGTCCCCAGGTCGGCAATCAGCCCCAGCATTTT; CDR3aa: CASSPQVGNQPQHF
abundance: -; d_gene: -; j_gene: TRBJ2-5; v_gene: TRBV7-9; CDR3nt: TGTGCCAGCCGGGGAAGTATAGGAGAGACCCAGTACTTC; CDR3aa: CASRGSIGETQYF
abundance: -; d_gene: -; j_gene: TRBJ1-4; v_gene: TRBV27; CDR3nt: TGTGCCAGCAGTTTAGCGGGGGGCGAAGAAAAACTGTTTTTT; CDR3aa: CASSLAGGEEKLFF
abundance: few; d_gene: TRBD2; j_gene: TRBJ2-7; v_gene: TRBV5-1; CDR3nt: TGCGCCAGCAGCACCGGGACTAGCGGGTTGGGGAGCTCCTACGAGCAGTACTTC; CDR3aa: CASSTGTSGLGSSYEQYF
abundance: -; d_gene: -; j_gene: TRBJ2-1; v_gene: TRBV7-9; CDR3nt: TGTGCCAGCAGCTCTAACCGTCCAGACTCCTACAATGAGCAGTTCTTC; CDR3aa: CASSSNRPDSYNEQFF
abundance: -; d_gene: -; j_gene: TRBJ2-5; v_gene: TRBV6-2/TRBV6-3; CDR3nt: TGTGCCAGCAGTTACCCCGAGGAGACCCAGTACTTC; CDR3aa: CASSYPEETQYF
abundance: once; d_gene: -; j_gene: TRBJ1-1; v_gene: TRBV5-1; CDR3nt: TGCGCCAGCAGCGTCGGGGAATCATACACTGAAGCTTTCTTT; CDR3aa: CASSVGESYTEAFF
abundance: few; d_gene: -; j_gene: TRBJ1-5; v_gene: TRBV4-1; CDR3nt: TGCGCCAGCAGCCAAGAAATGGACAGTTATCAGCCCCAGCATTTT; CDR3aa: CASSQEMDSYQPQHF
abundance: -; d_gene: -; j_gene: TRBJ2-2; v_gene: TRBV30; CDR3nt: TGTGCCTGGACAGGGTACACCGGGGAGCTGTTTTTT; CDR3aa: CAWTGYTGELFF
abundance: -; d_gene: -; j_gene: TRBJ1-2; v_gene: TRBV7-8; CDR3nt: TGTGCCAGCAGCTTAAGTGCGTCACAGACTCGTGGAGGCTACACCTTC; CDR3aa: CASSLSASQTRGGYTF
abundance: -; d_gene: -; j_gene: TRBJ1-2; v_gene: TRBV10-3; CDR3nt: TGTGCCATCAGTGATCGGGTTCTCTATGGCTACACCTTC; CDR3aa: CAISDRVLYGYTF
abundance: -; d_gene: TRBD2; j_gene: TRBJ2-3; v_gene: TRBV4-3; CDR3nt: TGCGCCAGCAGCCAAGAGGGACTAGGGGTGGGTACGCAGTATTTT; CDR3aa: CASSQEGLGVGTQYF
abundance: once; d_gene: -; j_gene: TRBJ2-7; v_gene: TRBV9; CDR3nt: TGTGCCAGCAGCGAAACCCCTAGCTCCTACGAGCAGTACTTC; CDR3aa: CASSETPSSYEQYF
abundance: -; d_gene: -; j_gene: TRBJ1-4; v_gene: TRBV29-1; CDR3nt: TGCAGCGTTCAGCCAGAGAATGAAAAACTGTTTTTT; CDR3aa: CSVQPENEKLFF
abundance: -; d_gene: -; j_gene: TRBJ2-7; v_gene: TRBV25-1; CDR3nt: TGTGCCAGCTCCAGCATTCGTTCTGGGGAGCAGTACTTC; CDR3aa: CASSSIRSGEQYF
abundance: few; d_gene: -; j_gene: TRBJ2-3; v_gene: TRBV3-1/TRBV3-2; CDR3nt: TGTGCCAGCAGCCAAGATCCGGCTAGCACAGATACGCAGTATTTT; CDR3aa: CASSQDPASTDTQYF
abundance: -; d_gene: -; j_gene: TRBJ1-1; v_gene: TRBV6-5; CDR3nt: TGTGCCAGCAGTACCCCTGACAAGAACACTGAAGCTTTCTTT; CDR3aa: CASSTPDKNTEAFF
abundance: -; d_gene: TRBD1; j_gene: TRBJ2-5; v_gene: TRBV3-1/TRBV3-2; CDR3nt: TGTGCCAGCAGCCTGGGACAGCAAGAGACCCAGTACTTC; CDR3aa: CASSLGQQETQYF
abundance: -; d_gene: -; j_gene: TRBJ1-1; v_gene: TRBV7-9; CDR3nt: TGTGCCAGCAGCTTAGACAGGCTCCACGTTAACCCTGGGGAAGCTTTCTTT; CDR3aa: CASSLDRLHVNPGEAFF
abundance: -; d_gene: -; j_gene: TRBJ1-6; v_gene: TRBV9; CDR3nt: TGTGCCAGCACCCGGGACGGACTAAATTCACCCCTCCACTTT; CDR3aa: CASTRDGLNSPLHF
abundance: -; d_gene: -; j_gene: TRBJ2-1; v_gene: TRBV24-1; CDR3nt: TGTGCCACCAGCCTCGGAGGAGGGGGCTCCTACAATGAGCAGTTCTTC; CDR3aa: CATSLGGGGSYNEQFF
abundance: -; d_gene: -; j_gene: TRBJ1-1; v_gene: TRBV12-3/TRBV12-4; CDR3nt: TGTGCCAGCAGCCCCCAGGTGGGCACTGAAGCTTTCTTT; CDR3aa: CASSPQVGTEAFF
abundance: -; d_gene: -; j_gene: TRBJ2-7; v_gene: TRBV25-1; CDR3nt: TGTGCCAGCAGTCGGGGCTACGAGCAGTACTTC; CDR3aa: CASSRGYEQYF
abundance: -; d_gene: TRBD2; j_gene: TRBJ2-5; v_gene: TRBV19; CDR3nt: TGTGCCAGTAGTATGTTTACTAGCGGTCCCGGCGAGACCCAGTACTTC; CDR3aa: CASSMFTSGPGETQYF
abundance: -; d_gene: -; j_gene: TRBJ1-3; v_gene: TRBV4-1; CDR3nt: TGCGCCAGCAGCCAAGATTGGCAGGGACTTGGAAACACCATATATTTT; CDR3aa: CASSQDWQGLGNTIYF